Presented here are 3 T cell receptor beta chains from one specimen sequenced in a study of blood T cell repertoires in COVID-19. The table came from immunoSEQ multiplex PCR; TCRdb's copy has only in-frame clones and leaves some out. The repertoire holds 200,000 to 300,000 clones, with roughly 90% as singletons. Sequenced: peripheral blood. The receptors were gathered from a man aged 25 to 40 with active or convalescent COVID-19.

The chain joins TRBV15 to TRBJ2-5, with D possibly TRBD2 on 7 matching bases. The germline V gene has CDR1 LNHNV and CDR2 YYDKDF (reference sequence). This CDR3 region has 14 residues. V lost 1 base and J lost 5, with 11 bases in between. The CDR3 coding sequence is TGTGCCACCAGCAGAGTGGGGGGGCTTGAGACCCAGTACTTC. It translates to CATSRVGGLETQYF.

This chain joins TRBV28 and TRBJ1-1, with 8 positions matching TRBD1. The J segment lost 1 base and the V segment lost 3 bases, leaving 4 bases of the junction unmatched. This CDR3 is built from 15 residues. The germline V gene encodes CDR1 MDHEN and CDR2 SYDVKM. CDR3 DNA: TGTGCCAGCAGTTTCACCGGGACAGGGAACACTGAAGCTTTCTTT. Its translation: CASSFTGTGNTEAFF.

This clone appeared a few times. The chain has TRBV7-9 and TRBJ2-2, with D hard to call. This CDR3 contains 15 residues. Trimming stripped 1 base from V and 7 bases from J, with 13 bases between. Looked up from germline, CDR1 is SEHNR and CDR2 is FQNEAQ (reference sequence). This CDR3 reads CASSLDGLGGGELFF. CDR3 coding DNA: TGTGCCAGCAGCTTAGACGGTCTCGGTGGCGGGGAGCTGTTTTTT.